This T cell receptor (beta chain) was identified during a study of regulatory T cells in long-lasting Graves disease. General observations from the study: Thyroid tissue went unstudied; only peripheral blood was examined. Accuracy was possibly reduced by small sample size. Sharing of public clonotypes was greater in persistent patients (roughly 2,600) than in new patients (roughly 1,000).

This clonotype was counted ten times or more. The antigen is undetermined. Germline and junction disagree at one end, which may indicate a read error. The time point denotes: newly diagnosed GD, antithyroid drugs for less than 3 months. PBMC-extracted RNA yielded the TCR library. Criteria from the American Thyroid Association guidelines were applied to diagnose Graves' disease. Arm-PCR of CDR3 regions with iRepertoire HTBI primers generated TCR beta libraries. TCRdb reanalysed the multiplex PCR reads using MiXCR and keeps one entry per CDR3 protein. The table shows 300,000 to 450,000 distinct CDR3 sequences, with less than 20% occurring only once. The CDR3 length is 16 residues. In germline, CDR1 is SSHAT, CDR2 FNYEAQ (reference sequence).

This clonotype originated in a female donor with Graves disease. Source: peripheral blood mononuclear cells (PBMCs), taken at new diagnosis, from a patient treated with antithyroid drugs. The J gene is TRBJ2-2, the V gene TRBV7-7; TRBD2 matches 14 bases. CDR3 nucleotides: TGTGCTAGCAGCTCGGGACTAGCGGGAGCCCCCGGGGAGCTGTTTTTT. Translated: CASSSGLAGAPGELFF. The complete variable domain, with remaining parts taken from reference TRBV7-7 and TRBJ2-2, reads GAGVSQSPRYKVTKRGQDVTLRCDPISSHATLYWYQQALGQGPEFLTYFNYEAQPDKSGLPSDRFSAERPEGSISTLTIQRTEQRDSAMYRCASSSGLAGAPGELFFGEGSRLTVL.